The clone carrying this T cell receptor beta chain was counted only a few times. This record belongs to a study of early T cells in non-severe SARS-CoV-2 infection. Overall study context: Unsorted whole blood bulk RNA was sequenced, with unpaired chains.

MiXCR, applied by TCRdb to the 5' RACE reads, yields one record per CDR3 protein. The table records tens of thousands of distinct CDR3 sequences, roughly 6.1% of them present only once. From germline, CDR1 is SGHNT and CDR2 YYREEE (reference sequence). Trimming took 5 bases from V and 5 from J; bases not matched to a gene: 13. This CDR3 contains 16 residues. The chain joins TRBV5-4 to TRBJ2-5; TRBD2 agrees at 9 bases. Sample: whole blood, taken at baseline. The source of this sequence is an adult who was a healthcare worker with PCR-confirmed SARS-CoV-2 infection or an uninfected control (not recorded which). The CDR3 nucleotides are TGTGCCAGCAGTCCGGCGCGGGGGGGGCGCGATGAGACCCAGTACTTC. Its protein is CASSPARGGRDETQYF.